The 4 T cell receptor beta chains below all came from one sample that was sequenced in a study of blood T cells in healthy people across ages. Combining a sample-barcoded 5' primer with a J-beta primer mix, a second PCR ran for 7 to 11 cycles. TCRdb used MiXCR to reprocess the 5' RACE reads, holding one entry per CDR3 protein. This sample has around 650,000 distinct CDR3 sequences, with approximately 40% found just once. Sequenced material: blood. These TCRs come from a man aged 80 or over in good health.

A few counts support this clonotype. The CDR3 here is CASSYSSSASYEQYF. DNA of the CDR3: TGTGCCAGCAGTTACTCATCCTCAGCCTCCTACGAGCAGTACTTC. The chain joins TRBV6-2 or TRBV6-3 to TRBJ2-7; no clear D gene. Trimming removed 0 bases at V and 0 bases at J, with 9 bases between. This CDR3 is built from 15 residues. The V gene's germline CDR1 is MNHEY and CDR2 SVGEGT.

The V and J genes are TRBV9 and TRBJ2-7, with 8 bases identical to TRBD1. Germline CDR1 SGDLS, CDR2 YYNGEE. Losses at the gene ends were 3 bases for V and 6 bases for J; bases not matched to a gene: 11. The CDR3 spans 15 residues. In nucleotides, the CDR3 is TGTGCCAGCAGCGAAGACGGACAGGGCATCCGCGAGCAGTACTTC. This gives the protein CASSEDGQGIREQYF.

As regards this clonotype: Possible read error: a much larger clone is one base away. The genes are TRBV4-3 and TRBJ2-7; 8 nucleotides align to TRBD2. The CDR3 sequence is 17 residues long. In germline, CDR1 is LGHNA, CDR2 YSLEER. With V trimmed by 0 bases and J by 7 bases, 14 bases remained unmatched. The chain's CDR3 is CASSQDAASGSYNEQYF. The CDR3 DNA sequence: TGCGCCAGCAGCCAAGATGCTGCTAGCGGGTCCTACAATGAGCAGTACTTC.

As for this clonotype: The junction shows a germline mismatch at one end, possibly a read error. The chain has TRBV6-1 and TRBJ2-1; D not resolved. CDR1 and CDR2 from the germline V gene are MNHNS and SASEGT. The CDR3 extends over 15 amino acids. DNA of the CDR3: TGTGCCTGCAGTGTTGGCGCGAGCTCCTACAATGAGCAGTTCTTC. This encodes CACSVGASSYNEQFF.